This T cell receptor beta chain was captured by sequencing in a study of blood T cell repertoires in COVID-19. For the study at large: The United States, Italy and Spain were the sources of the acute and convalescent COVID-19 samples. In each case, the material was cDNA or gDNA derived from T cells, B-cell-depleted T cells, or PBMCs.

Authors' methods: Reference gene primer amplification in the assay estimated nucleated cell counts. Clones were read by immunoSEQ multiplex PCR, and TCRdb kept only the in-frame ones, dropping some. V and J calls and clone size are copied from that table; D and trimming were computed from the DNA. This table holds 85,000 to 95,000 clones, roughly 82% found once. The CDR3 consists of 17 residues. Trimming shortened V by 2 bases and J by 4 bases, and 18 bases separated the two germline ends. CDR1 and CDR2 (germline): LNHDA, SQIVND (reference sequence). The TCR was taken from a human donor in a cohort sampled during active COVID-19. The sequencing sample was made of peripheral blood. The gene calls are TRBV19 and TRBJ2-1; D possibly corresponds to TRBD2 (8 bases). Here the CDR3 DNA reads TGTGCCAGTAGTATAACGGGGGGGGACAGCTATTACAATGAGCAGTTCTTC. Its protein product is CASSITGGDSYYNEQFF.